The TCR beta chain under discussion was sequenced for a study of prognosis after radiotherapy for stage I lung cancer. Regarding the study as a whole: Among patients who developed distant metastases, Shannon entropy after stereotactic body radiation therapy was lower. Unique TCR clone counts were lower following stereotactic body radiation therapy (median approximately 9,600 versus 7,200). TRBV and TRBJ gene usage reportedly differed between patients with and without metastases.

Genomic DNA yielded TCR beta CDR3, amplified by two-round multiplex PCR. Initially, in first-round PCR, primers specific to each TRBV and TRBJ gene were used. TCRdb independently ran MiXCR on the multiplex PCR reads; one entry per CDR3 protein. The sample has approximately 8,800 distinct CDR3 sequences; around 62% are singletons. The CDR3 has 15 residues. The V gene's germline CDR1 is MNHEY and CDR2 SVGEGT. Regarding this clonotype: Antigen unknown. One end of the junction fails to match germline, which may point to a read error.

A volume of around 6.2 milliliters of peripheral blood was collected by draw at each of two time points. The sequencing used PBMCs, collected before or after stereotactic body radiation therapy (not recorded which). The rearrangement uses TRBV6-2 or TRBV6-3 and TRBJ2-5; 7 bases line up with TRBD2. The source is a donor over 45 with non-small cell lung cancer. For the CDR3, the DNA is TGTGCCAGCAGTCCGGGGAGGGAAAGGCAAGATACCCAGTACTTC. It encodes CASSPGRERQDTQYF.